The 2 T cell receptor beta chains below come from one sample, sequenced in a study of T-cell reconstitution after alpha-beta-depleted transplantation in children. TCRbeta library preparation incorporated unique molecular identifiers. TCRdb analysed the PCR reads with MiXCR anew, one entry per CDR3 protein. This sample has fewer than 200,000 distinct CDR3 sequences, with approximately 6.8% found just once. The material sequenced was PBMCs from the stem cell graft donor, taken from the stem cell graft. The receptors originated from a human donor who donated a stem cell graft to a child with Wiskott-Aldrich syndrome.

This clonotype has ten or more counts. The genes are TRBV6-1 and TRBJ2-3; D possibly corresponds to TRBD2 (5 bases). V was shortened by 8 bases and J by 0 bases, with 18 bases between the two germline ends. The CDR3 runs to 16 residues. Germline CDR1 and CDR2: MNHNS and SASEGT. CDR3 sequence reads: CASSRTGSSSTDTQYF. In nucleotides, the CDR3 is TGTGCCAGCTCCAGGACTGGATCCTCTAGCACAGATACGCAGTATTTT.

This clonotype was seen repeatedly, ten times or more. The CDR3 DNA is TGTGCCATCAGTGGGACAGAAGAGACCCAGTACTTC. It specifies CAISGTEETQYF. The V gene is TRBV10-3, the J gene TRBJ2-5; D possibly corresponds to TRBD1 (6 bases). Trimming took 4 bases from V and 3 from J, leaving 6 bases between them. The CDR3 sequence is 12 residues long. Germline CDR1 reads ENHRY; CDR2 reads SYGVKD.